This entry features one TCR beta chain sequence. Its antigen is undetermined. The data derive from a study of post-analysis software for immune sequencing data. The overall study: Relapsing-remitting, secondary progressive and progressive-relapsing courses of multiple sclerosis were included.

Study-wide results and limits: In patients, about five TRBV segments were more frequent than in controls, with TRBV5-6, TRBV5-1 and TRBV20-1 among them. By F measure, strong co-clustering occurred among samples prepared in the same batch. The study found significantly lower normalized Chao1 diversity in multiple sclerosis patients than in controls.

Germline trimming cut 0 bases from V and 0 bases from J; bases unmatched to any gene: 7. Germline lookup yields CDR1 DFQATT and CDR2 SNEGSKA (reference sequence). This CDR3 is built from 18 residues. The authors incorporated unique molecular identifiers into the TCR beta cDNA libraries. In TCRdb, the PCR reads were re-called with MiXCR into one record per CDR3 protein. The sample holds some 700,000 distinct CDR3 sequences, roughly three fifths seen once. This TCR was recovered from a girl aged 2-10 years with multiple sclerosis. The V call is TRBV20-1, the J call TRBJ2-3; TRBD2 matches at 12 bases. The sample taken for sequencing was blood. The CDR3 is CSARDLAGGLSSTDTQYF. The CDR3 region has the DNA TGCAGTGCTAGAGATCTAGCGGGGGGGCTATCTAGCACAGATACGCAGTATTTT.